The table lists the clone carrying this T cell receptor (beta chain) with a few counts. The data belong to a study of blood T cells in healthy people across ages. CDR1 DFQATT and CDR2 SNEGSKA come from the germline V gene (reference sequence). The V and J ends lost 1 base and 7 bases, in that order; junction bases with no gene match: 5. The CDR3 has 14 residues. A second PCR, run for about 7 to 11 cycles, used a sample-barcoded 5' primer plus a J-beta primer mix. TCRdb re-called the 5' RACE reads through MiXCR, storing one row per CDR3 protein. The sample contains 750,000 to 1,000,000 distinct CDR3 sequences, around 29% of which appear only once. In addition, the sample was reused for a study of T cells of mothers and their children.

Material for sequencing was blood. This TCR was recovered from a woman aged 40 to 50 in good health. This chain uses TRBV20-1 with TRBJ1-4; 8 nucleotides align to TRBD1. The CDR3 nucleotides read TGCAGTGCTAGAGCCCAGGGGGCGCGTGAAAAACTGTTTTTT. Amino acids: CSARAQGAREKLFF.